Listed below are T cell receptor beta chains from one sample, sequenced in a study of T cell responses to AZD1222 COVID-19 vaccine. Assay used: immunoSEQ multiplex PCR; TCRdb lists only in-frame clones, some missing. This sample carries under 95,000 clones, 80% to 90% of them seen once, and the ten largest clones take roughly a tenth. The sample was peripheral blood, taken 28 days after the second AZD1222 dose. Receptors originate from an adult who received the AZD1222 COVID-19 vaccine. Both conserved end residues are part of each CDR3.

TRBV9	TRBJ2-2	CASSLTGDTGELFF
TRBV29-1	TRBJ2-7	CSVDRGLAGGEQYF
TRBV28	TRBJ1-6	CASRPGAAAHSPLHF
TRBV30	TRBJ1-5	CAWSADRAYSNQPQHF
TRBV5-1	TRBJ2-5	CASRQGTSGGFQETQYF
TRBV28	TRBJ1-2	CASSFSGHRANYGYTF
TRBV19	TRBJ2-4	CASSMGAGGNIQYF
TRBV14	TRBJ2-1	CASSHYSGRRDEQFF
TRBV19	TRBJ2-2	CASSIAQGQSGELFF
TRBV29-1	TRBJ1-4	CSVRQGSEKLFF
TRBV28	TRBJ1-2	CASRVSGDTLAYGYTF
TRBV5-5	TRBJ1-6	CASSSQSPNSPLHF
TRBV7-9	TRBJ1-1	CASSHANTEAFF
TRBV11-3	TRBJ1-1	CASSLNPNTEAFF
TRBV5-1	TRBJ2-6	CASSMDGSGANVLTF
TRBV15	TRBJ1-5	CATSRGGDPYQPQHF
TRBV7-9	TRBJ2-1	CASTDRLAWGEQFF
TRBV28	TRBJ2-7	CASSFYRHSYEQYF
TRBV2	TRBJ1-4	CASSVKGGNEKLFF
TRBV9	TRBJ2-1	CASSVEAGGYNEQFF
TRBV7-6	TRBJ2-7	CASSPGEGYPQYF
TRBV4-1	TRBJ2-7	CASSHSGQNEQYF
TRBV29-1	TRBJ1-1	CSVERMGEAFF
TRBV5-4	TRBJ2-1	CASSLTVYNEQFF
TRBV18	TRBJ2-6	CASSPTGGHSGANVLTF
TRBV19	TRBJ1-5	CASSISQGTNQPQHF
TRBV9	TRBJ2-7	CASSPSPWTVEQYF
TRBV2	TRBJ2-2	CASSERGTGELFF
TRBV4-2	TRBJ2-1	CASSRLILAGGPQQFF
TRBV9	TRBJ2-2	CASGTSGGLSTGELFF
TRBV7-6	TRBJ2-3	CASSLVSLQGSMVTDTQYF
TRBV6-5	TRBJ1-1	CASRMNTEAFF
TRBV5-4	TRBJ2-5	CASSRTGERETQYF
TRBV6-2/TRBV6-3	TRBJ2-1	CASSSLTSGMYNEQFF
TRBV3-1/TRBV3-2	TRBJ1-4	CASSRDPTENEKLFF
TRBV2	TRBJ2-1	CASSGLTTVYNEQFF
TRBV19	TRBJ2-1	CASTADRANNEQFF
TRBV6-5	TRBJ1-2	CASSGQSFTNYGYTF
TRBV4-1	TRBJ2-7	CAPRPLEGKVYEQYF
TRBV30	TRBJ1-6	CAWKLSAPNSPLHF
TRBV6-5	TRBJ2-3	CASSRDPLTDTQYF
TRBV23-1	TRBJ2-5	CASGQLETQYF
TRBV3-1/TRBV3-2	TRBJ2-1	CASSQSSSSYNEQFF
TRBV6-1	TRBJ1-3	CASSEEGRRWAAGNTIYF
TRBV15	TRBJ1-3	CATSRGGTSGNTIYF
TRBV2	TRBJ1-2	CASSEQGVGLNYGYTF
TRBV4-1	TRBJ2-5	CASSQTPGVPQETQYF
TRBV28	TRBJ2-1	CASSLYKPAKDNEQFF
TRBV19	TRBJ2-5	CASSIGRQIQETQYF
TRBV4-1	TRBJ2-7	CASSQEGYEQYF
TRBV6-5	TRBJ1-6	CASSYAQGFNSPLHF
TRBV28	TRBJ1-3	CATTGGRWNTIYF
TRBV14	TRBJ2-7	CASSQDRGSFVYEQYF
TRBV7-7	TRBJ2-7	CASSLLSAGGGYSYEQYF
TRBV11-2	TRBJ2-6	CASSLDPPTSSGANVLTF
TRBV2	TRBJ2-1	CASSIDRPSYNEQFF
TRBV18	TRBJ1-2	CASSTQAAYGYTF